The clone carrying this T cell receptor beta chain was seen a handful of times. The antigen is undetermined. This entry belongs to a study of shared clonotypes between healthy human individuals. The wider study: Aged between 18 and 49, the donors were a couple of women and a few men. Overall study results and limits: Represented diversity (both genetic and exposure-history) was limited by the small number of donors.

Between the trimmed V and J ends, which lost 2 bases and 8 bases, there was a span of 13 bases. The CDR3 covers 14 residues. Germline CDR1 reads SNHLY; CDR2 reads FYNNEI. Samples underwent the assay at deep level. Produced via immunoSEQ multiplex PCR; TCRdb's table is partial and in-frame only. The sample has about 1.1 million clones, roughly 77% seen once. This TCR was sampled from a man between 18 and 29 years old in good health. Some clones in this sample may be carry-over from other donors' samples. This rearrangement joins TRBV2 to TRBJ2-1; a possible D gene is TRBD2 (5 bases). Sequenced sample: memory CD4+ T cells from PBMCs. Subset given: CD45RA-negative fraction. The CDR3 loop reads CASSEPFGGYEQFF. For the CDR3, the DNA is TGTGCCAGCAGTGAACCCTTTGGAGGCTATGAGCAGTTCTTC. The full variable domain, in which reference TRBV2 and TRBJ2-1 provide the parts outside the CDR3, is EPEVTQTPSHQVTQMGQEVILRCVPISNHLYFYWYRQILGQKVEFLVSFYNNEISEKSEIFDDQFSVERPDGSNFTLKIRSTKLEDSAMYFCASSEPFGGYEQFFGPGTRLTVL.